The clone carrying this T cell receptor beta chain was recorded only once. Its antigen remains unknown. Trimming left V 0 bases short and J 3 bases short, with 3 bases between. The CDR3 totals 12 residues. Germline V CDR1 and CDR2: SGHDT, YYEEEE. The protocol was immunoSEQ multiplex PCR, while the TCRdb copy is restricted to in-frame clones and leaves out a portion. Seen here are more than 85,000 clones, approximately 88% observed once, and the top ten hold around 17%. This sample stems from a study of T cell responses to AZD1222 COVID-19 vaccine. Study results and limitations: Close to half of spike-specific TCRs reportedly recognize unmutated variant regions.

The V call is TRBV5-6, the J call TRBJ2-5, with D hard to call. This sample comprised peripheral blood, obtained on day 0 of AZD1222 vaccination. This TCR was sampled from an adult in good health. The CDR3 is CASSLVEETQYF. The DNA of the CDR3 is TGTGCCAGCAGCTTGGTGGAAGAGACCCAGTACTTC.